The sample holds many counts of the clone carrying this TCR beta chain. Its target is unknown. The data are from a study of early T cells in non-severe SARS-CoV-2 infection. TCRdb re-called the 5' RACE reads with MiXCR, one entry per CDR3 protein. Among more than 65,000 distinct CDR3 sequences listed, more than 9% were seen once. Study-level findings and limits: The study's VDJdb matching favored anti-spike CD8 responses and missed private and CD4 specificities.

This receptor was identified in an adult who was a healthcare worker with PCR-confirmed SARS-CoV-2 infection or an uninfected control (not recorded which). Sequencing was performed on whole blood.

The CDR3 sequence: CASSANGGYNEQFF. The CDR3 DNA reads TGCGCCAGCAGTGCGAACGGGGGGTACAATGAGCAGTTCTTC. The rearrangement links TRBV10-2 to TRBJ2-1; 7 positions agree with TRBD2. In germline, CDR1 is WSHSY, CDR2 SAAADI. CDR3 length: 14 amino acids. The J segment lost 4 bases and the V segment lost 4 bases, leaving 4 bases of the junction unmatched.